The 14 T cell receptor beta chains presented below share a single source sample, sequenced in a study of memory CD4+ T cells and cytomegalovirus serostatus (dated by TCRdb to the late 2010s). The protocol used for the library was the immunoSEQ multiplex PCR assay. In TCRdb, the immuneACCESS table is reduced to in-frame sequences with V and J assigned. These tables do not hold every clone; where another copy was compared, an unresolved V gene accounts for under half, and the others remain unexplained. The sample records some 44,000 clones, more than 60% of which are singletons. Of the sample, less than 0.6% falls within the top ten clones. A FACSAria II was used to sort memory CD4+ T cells, defined as single viable CD3+CD4+CD8-CD45RO+ cells. Material for sequencing was memory CD4+ T cells from blood. All receptors derive from an adult in good health and CMV-seronegative.

The gene calls are TRBV5-1 and TRBJ2-3; D remains unclear. Germline CDR1 and CDR2: SGHRS and YFSETQ. CDR3 length: 15 amino acids. V lost 2 bases and J lost 2, with 12 bases in between. CDR3 loop: CASSLLNYHTDTQYF. CDR3 in DNA: TGCGCCAGCAGCTTACTCAACTACCACACAGATACGCAGTATTTT.

The chain uses TRBV18 and TRBJ2-1; no clear D. CDR1 is KGHSH, CDR2 LQKENI, per germline. V lost 5 bases and J lost 9, with 8 bases in between. The CDR3 has 11 residues. The CDR3 region is CASSSRSEQFF. CDR3 bases: TGTGCCAGCTCAAGTCGGAGTGAGCAGTTCTTC.

The chain has TRBV2 and TRBJ2-1; tentatively, D is TRBD2 (6 bases). Between the trimmed V and J ends, which lost 5 bases and 4 bases, there was a span of 9 bases. The length of the CDR3 is 13 residues. Germline loops: CDR1 SNHLY, CDR2 FYNNEI. CDR3: CASSSRGYNEQFF. In DNA form, the CDR3 reads TGTGCCAGCAGTTCACGGGGGTACAATGAGCAGTTCTTC.

This chain connects TRBV5-4 to TRBJ1-1; D is perhaps TRBD1 (6 bases). The CDR3 is 14 amino acids. Germline V CDR1 and CDR2: SGHNT, YYREEE (reference sequence). Trimming left V 4 bases short and J 5 bases short, with 15 bases between. The CDR3 coding sequence is TGTGCCAGCAGCCCACCGGGGGCGAGGACTGAAGCTTTCTTT. This gives the protein CASSPPGARTEAFF.

This clone was counted once. The V gene is TRBV5-1, the J gene TRBJ1-2; TRBD1 aligns across 7 bases. Per germline, CDR1 SGHRS and CDR2 YFSETQ. V lost 1 base to trimming and J lost 3 bases; unmatched junction nucleotides: 3. CDR3 length: 14 residues. CDR3 DNA: TGCGCCAGCAGCTTGATAGGGGGCGACTATGGCTACACCTTC. Residues: CASSLIGGDYGYTF.

The chain combines TRBV30 with TRBJ1-4; 8 bases agree with TRBD1. The V segment lost 2 bases and the J segment 2 bases; nucleotides outside the gene matches: 13. The length of the CDR3 is 18 residues. The germline CDR1 and CDR2 sequences are GTSNPN and SVGIG (reference sequence). The CDR3 loop reads CAWSLRYWTGKTNEKLFF. DNA of the CDR3: TGTGCCTGGAGTCTTAGGTATTGGACAGGGAAGACTAATGAAAAACTGTTTTTT.

V gene TRBV2 combines with J gene TRBJ2-7, with D perhaps TRBD1 (5 bases). CDR1 and CDR2 from the germline V gene are SNHLY and FYNNEI. This CDR3 is 16 amino acids long. V lost 6 bases, J lost 7 bases, and 25 bases lay in between. CDR3 nucleotide sequence: TGTGCCAGCAGGGGGTCTCAGACAGTGGTTCTACGAGAGCAGTACTTC. This codes for CASRGSQTVVLREQYF.

This clone was detected a few times. The rearrangement uses TRBV21-1 and TRBJ2-6; the DNA was not used to check the table's D call, TRBD1. TRBV21-1 is a pseudogene segment. The CDR3 totals 21 residues. CDR3 in amino acids: CASSKEGSGGFLFSGANVLTF. CDR3 DNA: TGTGCCAGCAGCAAAGAGGGGTCAGGGGGCTTCCTCTTCTCTGGGGCCAACGTCCTGACTTTC.

V is TRBV4-1 and J is TRBJ1-2, with 10 bases identical to TRBD1. The J segment lost 2 bases and the V segment lost 0 bases, leaving 21 bases of the junction unmatched. The CDR3 sequence is 22 residues long. Germline-derived CDR1 and CDR2 are MGHRA and YSYEKL. The CDR3 DNA reads TGCGCCAGCAGCCAAGATAGGATGTGGGGTCGGGGGACAGGGGTAACGAACTATGGCTACACCTTC. This sequence encodes CASSQDRMWGRGTGVTNYGYTF.

The rearrangement links TRBV28 to TRBJ2-3; possibly TRBD2 for D (5 bases). The CDR3 spans 15 residues. The V gene's germline CDR1 is MDHEN and CDR2 SYDVKM. V lost 3 bases, J lost 2 bases, and 12 bases lay in between. As DNA, the CDR3 is TGTGCCAGCAGTTTCCGGGGTTGGGTCACAGATACGCAGTATTTT. As protein: CASSFRGWVTDTQYF.

The V call is TRBV5-1, the J call TRBJ1-1; 8 bases align to TRBD1. The germline CDR1 and CDR2 sequences are SGHRS and YFSETQ. V dropped 1 base and J dropped 2; count of bases not matched to a gene: 7. The CDR3 covers 16 residues. The CDR3 region is CASSLQGARVNTEAFF. For the CDR3, the DNA is TGCGCCAGCAGCTTGCAGGGGGCGCGCGTCAACACTGAAGCTTTCTTT.

There are a few counts of this clone. The chain links TRBV9 to TRBJ2-5; the match to TRBD1 covers 7 bases. The V and J ends lost 0 bases and 4 bases, in that order; junction bases with no gene match: 3. Germline values: CDR1 SGDLS, CDR2 YYNGEE. The CDR3 is 14 residues long. In nucleotides, the CDR3 is TGTGCCAGCAGCGTAGGGACAGGTAGAGAGACCCAGTACTTC. Protein sequence: CASSVGTGRETQYF.

This chain connects TRBV2 to TRBJ1-5, with D unresolved. Germline values: CDR1 SNHLY, CDR2 FYNNEI. The CDR3 sequence is 12 residues long. V lost 4 bases, J lost 3 bases, and 4 bases lay in between. In DNA form, the CDR3 reads TGTGCCAGCAGTGTTCCCAATCAGCCCCAGCATTTT. The encoded protein is CASSVPNQPQHF. The full variable domain, completed using reference TRBV2 and TRBJ1-5, is EPEVTQTPSHQVTQMGQEVILRCVPISNHLYFYWYRQILGQKVEFLVSFYNNEISEKSEIFDDQFSVERPDGSNFTLKIRSTKLEDSAMYFCASSVPNQPQHFGDGTRLSIL.

The CDR3 protein is CASSVGLVPQYF. The DNA of the CDR3 is TGTGCCAGCAGTGTGGGCCTCGTCCCTCAGTACTTC. The V gene is TRBV6-6, the J gene TRBJ2-7; no definite D call. Germline CDR1 reads MNHNY; CDR2 reads SVGAGI (reference sequence). The CDR3 covers 12 residues. Trimming removed 5 bases at V and 10 bases at J, with 15 bases between.